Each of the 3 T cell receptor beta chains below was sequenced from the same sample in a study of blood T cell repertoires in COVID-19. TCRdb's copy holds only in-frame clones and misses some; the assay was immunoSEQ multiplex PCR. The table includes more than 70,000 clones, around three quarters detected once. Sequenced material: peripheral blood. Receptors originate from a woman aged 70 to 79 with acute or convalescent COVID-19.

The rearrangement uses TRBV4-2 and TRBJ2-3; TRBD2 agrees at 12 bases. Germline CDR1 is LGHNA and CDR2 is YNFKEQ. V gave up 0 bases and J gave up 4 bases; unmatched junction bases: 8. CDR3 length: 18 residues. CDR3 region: CASSQDPSGGASADTQYF. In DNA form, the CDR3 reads TGTGCCAGCAGCCAAGACCCTAGCGGGGGGGCTAGCGCAGATACGCAGTATTTT.

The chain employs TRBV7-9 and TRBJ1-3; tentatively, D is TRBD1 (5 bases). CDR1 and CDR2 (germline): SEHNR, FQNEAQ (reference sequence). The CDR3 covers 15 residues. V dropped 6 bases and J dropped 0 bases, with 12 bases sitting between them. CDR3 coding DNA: TGTGCCAGCAGTCAAACAGGCCTCTCTGGAAACACCATATATTTT. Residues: CASSQTGLSGNTIYF.

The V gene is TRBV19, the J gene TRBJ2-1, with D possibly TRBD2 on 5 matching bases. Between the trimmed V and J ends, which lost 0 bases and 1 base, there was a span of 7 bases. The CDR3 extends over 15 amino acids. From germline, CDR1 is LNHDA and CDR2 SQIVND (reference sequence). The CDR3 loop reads CASSIDSGSYNEQFF. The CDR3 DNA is TGTGCCAGTAGTATAGACAGCGGTTCCTACAATGAGCAGTTCTTC.